The present T cell receptor (beta chain) was sequenced within a study of T cell responses to AZD1222 COVID-19 vaccine. Study-wide points: Unmutated variant regions are reportedly targeted by nearly half of spike-specific TCRs. The donors showed a predominance of white British ancestry and of females, with possible underestimation of clonal diversity.

This CDR3 is built from 15 residues. Trimming took 5 bases from V and 13 from J; bases not matched to a gene: 14. From germline, CDR1 is SGHTA and CDR2 FQGTGA. TCRdb's table, derived via immunoSEQ multiplex PCR, lists solely in-frame clones and lacks some. The sample carries about 150,000 clones, roughly nine tenths recorded once. A note on this clone: No antigen is known for it.

The material was peripheral blood, obtained 28 days after the second dose of the MenACWY control vaccine. The receptor comes from an adult who received the MenACWY meningococcal vaccine as a control. The chain carries TRBV7-3 and TRBJ2-2, with 9 bases that match TRBD1. CDR3 residues: CASSARGSGQGVLFF. CDR3 in DNA: TGTGCCAGCAGCGCAAGGGGCTCGGGACAGGGTGTGCTGTTTTTT. The full variable domain, rest sourced from reference TRBV7-3 and TRBJ2-2, is GAGVSQTPSNKVTEKGKYVELRCDPISGHTALYWYRQSLGQGPEFLIYFQGTGAADDSGLPNDRFFAVRPEGSVSTLKIQRTERGDSAVYLCASSARGSGQGVLFFGEGSRLTVL.